Given below is one TCR beta chain in context. Its matching antigen is unknown. This record comes from a study of radiotherapy plus CTLA-4 blockade in lung cancer. The repertoire was sequenced with immunoSEQ multiplex PCR; TCRdb's copy has only in-frame clones and lacks some. The sample has about 31,000 clones, around four fifths seen once. The CDR3 is made up of 13 amino acids. Germline V lookup: CDR1 GTSNPN, CDR2 SVGIG (reference sequence). V was shortened by 5 bases and J by 2 bases, with 12 bases between the two germline ends. Focal radiation with ipilimumab CTLA-4 blockade was given to patients with chemo-refractory metastatic non-small-cell lung cancer. Study outcomes and limitations: TCR clones originating in tumors grew in number in blood after radiotherapy plus ipilimumab.

Source: peripheral blood, taken from a patient treated with radiotherapy plus ipilimumab. This rearrangement joins TRBV30 to TRBJ1-1, with D maybe TRBD1 (5 bases). This receptor was taken from a human donor with non-small cell lung cancer who had stable disease on radiotherapy plus ipilimumab. The CDR3 nucleotides are TGTGCCTGGGCCGGGACGGCAAACACTGAAGCTTTCTTT. Residues: CAWAGTANTEAFF.